This T cell receptor beta chain was captured in a study of siplizumab effects on memory and regulatory T cells. A word on this clone: Its specificity is not known.

Each sample had roughly 10^5 TCR templates assayed. Some clones are missing from TCRdb's copy, which holds only in-frame ones; the method was immunoSEQ multiplex PCR. Among approximately 60,000 clones listed, 65% to 80% were seen once. Findings and caveats of the study: Treatment with siplizumab left mappable alloreactive CD4+ clones averaging roughly 66% Treg-derived, compared with about 27% in controls. With siplizumab, cumulative frequency of CD4+ memory-derived alloreactive sequences dropped significantly.

Input material: memory CD4+ T cells sorted from blood. The receptor comes from a human donor in good health.

The CDR3 nucleotides are TGTGCCAGCAGGAACGCCGGGACTTACCAGAATGAGCAGTTCTTC. Amino acid sequence: CASRNAGTYQNEQFF. This chain uses TRBV6-5 with TRBJ2-1; possible D gene TRBD2, 6 bases. The CDR3 contains 15 residues. Per germline, CDR1 MNHEY and CDR2 SVGAGI. Trimming removed 6 bases at V and 7 bases at J, with 19 bases between.